Shown below are 30 T cell receptor beta chains from a single sample sequenced in a study of regulatory T cells in long-lasting Graves disease. This sample's time point: newly diagnosed GD, antithyroid drugs for less than 3 months. RNA from PBMCs was the source of the TCR library. Libraries of TCR beta came from iRepertoire HTBI primers plus Arm-PCR of CDR3 regions. TCRdb analysed the multiplex PCR reads with MiXCR anew, one entry per CDR3 protein. Here the sample spans a few hundred thousand distinct CDR3 sequences, 12% being singletons. These data were also filed under a second study, of T cells in Graves' hyperthyroidism and ophthalmopathy.

Specimen: peripheral blood mononuclear cells (PBMCs), collected at new diagnosis, from a patient treated with antithyroid drugs. These receptors all come from a young woman with Graves disease.

This clonotype has more than one count but fewer than ten. The CDR3 DNA is TGTGCCAGCAGTGAATCCGGAAGGGGCCCCTTATCTTATGGCTACACCTTC. Amino acid sequence: CASSESGRGPLSYGYTF. V usage is TRBV25-1 and J usage is TRBJ1-2; D is perhaps TRBD1 (5 bases). V gave up 1 base and J gave up 5 bases, with 20 bases separating them. The length of the CDR3 is 17 residues. Germline lookup yields CDR1 MGHDK and CDR2 SYGVNS.

This clonotype was observed a handful of times. The rearrangement uses TRBV4-3 and TRBJ1-3; no reliable D call. The germline V gene has CDR1 LGHNA and CDR2 YSLEER. The CDR3 has 15 amino acids. V lost 2 bases to trimming and J lost 4 bases, with 12 bases between them. The CDR3 loop reads CASSQRLRAGNTIYF. For the CDR3, the DNA is TGCGCCAGCAGCCAACGACTCCGGGCGGGAAACACCATATATTTT.

At least ten counts were recorded for this clonotype. V gene TRBV5-5 combines with J gene TRBJ2-7, with 12 bases matching TRBD2. The ends lost 7 bases at V and 4 bases at J; junction bases unmatched: 12. Looked up from germline, CDR1 is SGHKS and CDR2 is YYEKEE (reference sequence). This CDR3 has 16 residues. Here the CDR3 reads CASASRLAGDFYEQYF. For the CDR3, the DNA is TGTGCCAGCGCCAGCCGACTAGCGGGAGATTTTTACGAGCAGTACTTC. Looking up the rest from reference TRBV5-5 and TRBJ2-7 gives the full variable domain: DAGVTQSPTHLIKTRGQQVTLRCSPISGHKSVSWYQQVLGQGPQFIFQYYEKEERGRGNFPDRFSARQFPNYSSELNVNALLLGDSALYLCASASRLAGDFYEQYFGPGTRLTVT.

Many counts were recorded for this clonotype. The rearrangement uses TRBV6-2 or TRBV6-3 and TRBJ1-1; no clear D. The CDR3 runs to 14 residues. Germline assignment: CDR1 MNHEY and CDR2 SVGEGT. V was pared by 4 bases and J by 0 bases, with 9 bases between. CDR3 nucleotide sequence: TGTGCCAGCAGTTGGCAGCTGATGAACACTGAAGCTTTCTTT. Translated: CASSWQLMNTEAFF.

This clonotype was counted many times. The V gene is TRBV19, the J gene TRBJ1-2; D is uncertain. This CDR3 has 13 residues. Trimming removed 3 bases from V and 4 bases from J, with 9 bases in between. The germline V gene encodes CDR1 LNHDA and CDR2 SQIVND (reference sequence). The CDR3 sequence: CASSMKDRYGYTF. The CDR3 DNA follows: TGTGCCAGTAGTATGAAGGACCGCTATGGCTACACCTTC.

J is TRBJ2-1 and V is TRBV4-1; D assignment may be TRBD1 or TRBD2 (5 bases each). CDR3 length equals 15 residues. Deletions cut 6 bases from V and 7 bases from J, with 19 bases between. CDR1 is MGHRA, CDR2 YSYEKL, per germline. The CDR3 DNA reads TGCGCCAGCAGGCCGGGGCCTACCGGGCAGAATGAGCAGTTCTTC. Its translation is CASRPGPTGQNEQFF.

This clonotype was seen repeatedly, ten times or more. The V gene is TRBV11-2, the J gene TRBJ2-2; D is perhaps TRBD1 (5 bases). The germline V and J ends were trimmed by 1 base and 5 bases, with 11 bases remaining between them. This CDR3 has 15 residues. Germline CDR1 and CDR2: SGHAT and FQNNGV. CDR3 residues: CASSLVSGMTGELFF. In DNA, the CDR3 is TGTGCCAGCAGCTTAGTGTCAGGGATGACCGGGGAGCTGTTTTTT.

In its sample, this clonotype was seen a few times. V gene TRBV11-3 combines with J gene TRBJ2-3; TRBD2 matches 7 bases. The length of the CDR3 is 16 residues. Germline V gene lookup returns CDR1 SGHNT and CDR2 YENEEA. V lost 0 bases and J lost 3; bases outside the gene matches: 6. CDR3 bases: TGTGCCAGCAGCTTAGACGGACCGGGGGGTACAGATACGCAGTATTTT. This codes for CASSLDGPGGTDTQYF.

The chain is built from TRBV4-1 and TRBJ1-6, with no clear D. Per the germline V gene, CDR1 is MGHRA and CDR2 is YSYEKL. The length of the CDR3 is 14 residues. Trimming shortened V by 0 bases and J by 5 bases, and 5 bases separated the two germline ends. CDR3 in DNA: TGCGCCAGCAGCCAAGACCGAAATAATTCACCCCTCCACTTT. Residues: CASSQDRNNSPLHF.

In its sample, this clonotype was seen many times. The chain employs TRBV7-2 and TRBJ1-3; D remains unclear. The germline V gene encodes CDR1 SGHTA and CDR2 FQGNSA. This CDR3 spans 15 amino acids. The ends were cut back, 6 bases at V and 5 bases at J, with 17 bases in the middle. CDR3 amino acids: CASSPAPPKRNTIYF. The CDR3 bases are TGTGCCAGCAGTCCCGCTCCTCCAAAACGAAACACCATATATTTT.

This clonotype was detected only once. This chain connects TRBV7-9 to TRBJ2-1; the match to TRBD2 covers 7 bases. Trimming cost V 2 bases and J 5 bases; bases outside gene matches: 12. The germline V gene encodes CDR1 SEHNR and CDR2 FQNEAQ (reference sequence). This CDR3 has 17 amino acids. CDR3 bases: TGTGCCAGCAGCTTAAAATCTGGGGCGGGAGAGAACAATGAGCAGTTCTTC. This codes for CASSLKSGAGENNEQFF.

This clonotype was seen a few times. CDR3 amino acids: CASSQERRSYEQYF. The CDR3 DNA is TGCGCCAGCAGCCAAGAACGCAGAAGCTACGAGCAGTACTTC. The chain recombines TRBV4-3 with TRBJ2-7; D uncertain. The CDR3 consists of 14 residues. Germline-derived CDR1 and CDR2 are LGHNA and YSLEER. Trimming removed 0 bases from V and 3 bases from J, with 9 bases in between.

This clonotype was picked up many times. The genes are TRBV12-3 or TRBV12-4 and TRBJ2-1; 13 bases align to TRBD2. This CDR3 has 14 amino acids. Losses at the gene ends were 4 bases for V and 9 bases for J; bases not matched to a gene: 3. CDR3: CASSSLAGGLEQFF. The DNA for the CDR3 is TGTGCCAGCAGTTCACTAGCGGGGGGGCTTGAGCAGTTCTTC.

This clonotype has a count of ten or more. The chain uses TRBV29-1 and TRBJ1-1; D gene ambiguous. The germline CDR1 and CDR2 sequences are SQVTM and ANQGSEA. V was trimmed by 4 bases and J by 0 bases, leaving 9 bases between them. CDR3 size: 13 residues. CDR3 loop: CSVVGRLNTEAFF. CDR3 bases: TGCAGCGTTGTGGGCAGACTGAACACTGAAGCTTTCTTT.

At least ten counts were recorded for this clonotype. The CDR3 here is CASSLGTSTETQYF. CDR3 sequence (DNA): TGTGCCAGCAGCTTAGGTACTAGCACGGAGACCCAGTACTTC. This chain uses TRBV7-2 with TRBJ2-5; TRBD2 is a possible D gene (6 bases). With 1 base removed from V and 5 bases from J, the gap between germline ends came to 11 bases. The length of the CDR3 is 14 residues. Germline lookup yields CDR1 SGHTA and CDR2 FQGNSA.

This clonotype has just a few counts. The chain employs TRBV4-3 and TRBJ1-5, with no clear D. Between the trimmed V and J ends, which lost 0 bases and 3 bases, there was a span of 9 bases. The CDR3 covers 15 residues. Germline-derived CDR1 and CDR2 are LGHNA and YSLEER. DNA for the CDR3: TGCGCCAGCAGCCAAGAAAGAGCGCCCAATCAGCCCCAGCATTTT. It translates to CASSQERAPNQPQHF.

This clonotype was counted ten times or more. The genes are TRBV6-2 or TRBV6-3 and TRBJ2-7; perhaps TRBD1 as D (5 bases). Trimming pared 6 bases from V and 0 bases from J, leaving 9 bases between. CDR3 length equals 13 residues. The germline V gene encodes CDR1 MNHEY and CDR2 SVGEGT. DNA of the CDR3: TGTGCCAGCAGCGAACAGGACTCCTACGAGCAGTACTTC. It codes for CASSEQDSYEQYF.

This clonotype has a count of ten or more. The V and J genes are TRBV6-1 and TRBJ1-2, with TRBD1 matching over 8 bases. CDR1 is MNHNS, CDR2 SASEGT, per germline. The V gene end was trimmed by 7 bases and the J gene end by 8 bases; junction bases not matched to a gene: 12. The CDR3 length is 14 residues. The CDR3: CASTRQGIGSGYTF. The CDR3 DNA is TGTGCCAGCACCCGACAGGGGATAGGGAGCGGCTACACCTTC.

This chain uses TRBV5-1 with TRBJ2-2; 14 nucleotides agree with TRBD2. This CDR3 is 16 amino acids long. CDR1 is SGHRS, CDR2 YFSETQ, per germline. After removal of 5 bases from V and 5 bases from J, the junction contained 5 bases not matched to a gene. The CDR3: CASRGLAGDGTGELFF. CDR3 coding DNA: TGCGCCAGCAGGGGACTAGCGGGAGATGGGACCGGGGAGCTGTTTTTT.

This clonotype appeared many times. The gene calls are TRBV7-2 and TRBJ2-7; 9 bases map to TRBD2. CDR1 and CDR2 from the germline V gene are SGHTA and FQGNSA. The CDR3 length is 18 residues. V gave up 2 bases and J gave up 0 bases; unmatched junction bases: 11. The CDR3 protein is CASSLSGSGRARSYEQYF. The CDR3 region has the DNA TGTGCCAGCAGCTTAAGTGGTAGCGGGAGAGCCCGCTCCTACGAGCAGTACTTC.

With regard to this clonotype: This may be a read error, as it is one base from a much larger clone. The final CDR3 position lacks the conserved phenylalanine or tryptophan, pointing to a likely read error. CDR3 sequence (DNA): TGTGCCAGCAGTTACAATGGGCTTAGCAATCAGCCCCAGCATCTT. Amino acid sequence: CASSYNGLSNQPQHL. This chain connects TRBV6-2 or TRBV6-3 to TRBJ1-5; D is uncertain. The CDR3 contains 15 residues. V lost 2 bases and J 0 bases, leaving 8 bases between the germline ends. Germline V CDR1 and CDR2: MNHEY, SVGEGT.

In its sample, this clonotype was seen many times. The chain has TRBV28 and TRBJ2-1; a possible D gene is TRBD2 (5 bases). Germline CDR1 MDHEN, CDR2 SYDVKM. This CDR3 is built from 15 residues. Trimming stripped 2 bases from V and 3 bases from J, with 11 bases between. As DNA, the CDR3 is TGTGCCAGCAGTTTACAGTGGCGGGTCTACAATGAGCAGTTCTTC. Residues: CASSLQWRVYNEQFF. Using reference TRBV28 and TRBJ2-1 for the parts outside the CDR3, the full variable domain is DVKVTQSSRYLVKRTGEKVFLECVQDMDHENMFWYRQDPGLGLRLIYFSYDVKMKEKGDIPEGYSVSREKKERFSLILESASTNQTSMYLCASSLQWRVYNEQFFGPGTRLTVL.

The V and J genes are TRBV20-1 and TRBJ1-6, with 8 bases fitting TRBD1. The CDR3 length is 14 residues. Germline lookup yields CDR1 DFQATT and CDR2 SNEGSKA (reference sequence). Trimming removed 2 bases from V and 13 bases from J; junction bases left unmatched: 10. The CDR3 nucleotides read TGCAGTGCTAGAAATCCGGGACAGGCTTCGCCCCTCCACTTT. It is translated as CSARNPGQASPLHF.

This clonotype was recorded at least ten times. The rearrangement uses TRBV7-6 and TRBJ2-3; no clear D gene. CDR1 is SGHVS and CDR2 is FNYEAQ in the germline V gene. The V end lost 4 bases, the J end lost 3 bases, and 11 bases lay between the germline ends. CDR3 length equals 14 residues. The chain's CDR3 is CASSYPDKTDTQYF. In DNA, the CDR3 is TGTGCCAGCAGCTACCCGGATAAGACAGATACGCAGTATTTT.

This clonotype was seen repeatedly, ten times or more. The chain is built from TRBV30 and TRBJ2-7; tentatively, D is TRBD2 (6 bases). Trimming left V 0 bases short and J 7 bases short, with 19 bases between. The CDR3 loop spans 15 amino acids. CDR1 GTSNPN and CDR2 SVGIG come from the germline V gene (reference sequence). CDR3 loop: CAWSVRGGTPGEQYF. The CDR3 nucleotides are TGTGCCTGGAGTGTACGAGGAGGGACCCCCGGGGAGCAGTACTTC.

This clonotype was seen a handful of times. This chain connects TRBV19 to TRBJ2-1; TRBD1 matches 10 bases. The trim removed 5 bases at V and 9 bases at J, leaving 10 bases unmatched. Germline V lookup: CDR1 LNHDA, CDR2 SQIVND (reference sequence). This CDR3 region has 15 residues. The CDR3 is CASSFGQGVVGEQFF. In DNA form, the CDR3 reads TGTGCCAGTAGTTTCGGACAGGGGGTGGTCGGTGAGCAGTTCTTC.

V is TRBV4-3 and J is TRBJ2-1; 11 bases are shared with TRBD2. CDR1 LGHNA and CDR2 YSLEER come from the germline V gene. The J segment lost 10 bases and the V segment lost 3 bases, leaving 2 bases of the junction unmatched. The CDR3 totals 13 residues. CDR3 in amino acids: CASSQWTSGEQFF. The CDR3 nucleotides read TGCGCCAGCAGCCAGTGGACTAGCGGGGAGCAGTTCTTC.

This clonotype was recorded at least ten times. This rearrangement joins TRBV2 to TRBJ2-7; 10 bases match TRBD2. Germline CDR1 is SNHLY and CDR2 is FYNNEI. V lost 7 bases, J lost 2 bases, and 8 bases stayed unmatched. The CDR3 runs 15 residues. Here the CDR3 DNA reads TGTGCCAGCACCGAGGCCCTAGCGGGGGCCTACGAGCAGTACTTC. Protein: CASTEALAGAYEQYF.

This clonotype was seen repeatedly, ten times or more. The gene calls are TRBV27 and TRBJ2-7; maybe TRBD2 (5 bases). Trimming shortened V by 6 bases and J by 3 bases, and 15 bases separated the two germline ends. The CDR3 is 14 amino acids. The germline V gene encodes CDR1 MNHEY and CDR2 SMNVEV (reference sequence). The CDR3 coding sequence is TGTGCCAGCAGCCTCCTAGCCAGGAGCTACGAGCAGTACTTC. This encodes CASSLLARSYEQYF.

Ten or more counts support this clonotype. The genes are TRBV7-8 and TRBJ2-1, with TRBD1 matching over 9 bases. The J segment lost 3 bases and the V segment lost 1 base, leaving 13 bases of the junction unmatched. CDR1 SGHVS and CDR2 FQNEAQ come from the germline V gene. This CDR3 region has 19 residues. The CDR3 DNA reads TGTGCCAGCAGCTTAGAGTACGGTAAGCCGGGACAGGGCTACAATGAGCAGTTCTTC. It is translated as CASSLEYGKPGQGYNEQFF.